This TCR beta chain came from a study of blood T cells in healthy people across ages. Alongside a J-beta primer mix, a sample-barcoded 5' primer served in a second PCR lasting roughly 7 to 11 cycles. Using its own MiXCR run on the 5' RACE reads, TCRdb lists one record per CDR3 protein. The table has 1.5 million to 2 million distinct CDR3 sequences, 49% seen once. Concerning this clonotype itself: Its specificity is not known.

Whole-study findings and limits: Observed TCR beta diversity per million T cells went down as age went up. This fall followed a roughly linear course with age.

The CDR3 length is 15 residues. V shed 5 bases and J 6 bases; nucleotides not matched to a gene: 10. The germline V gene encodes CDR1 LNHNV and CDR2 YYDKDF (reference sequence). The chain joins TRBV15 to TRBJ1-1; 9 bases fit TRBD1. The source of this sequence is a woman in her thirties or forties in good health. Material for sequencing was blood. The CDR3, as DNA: TGTGCCACCAGCGATATGACAGGGGGGAGATCTGAAGCTTTCTTT. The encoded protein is CATSDMTGGRSEAFF.